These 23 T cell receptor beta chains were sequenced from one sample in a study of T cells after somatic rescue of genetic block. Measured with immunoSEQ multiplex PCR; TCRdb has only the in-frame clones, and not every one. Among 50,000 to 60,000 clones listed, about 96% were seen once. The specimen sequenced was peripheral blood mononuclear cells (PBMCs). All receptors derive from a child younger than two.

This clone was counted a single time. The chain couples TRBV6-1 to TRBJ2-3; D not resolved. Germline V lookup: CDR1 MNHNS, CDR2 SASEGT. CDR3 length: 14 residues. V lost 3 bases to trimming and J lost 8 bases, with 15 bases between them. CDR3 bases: TGTGCCAGCAGTGATCTCTTGCAGGAACCTACGCAGTATTTT. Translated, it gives CASSDLLQEPTQYF.

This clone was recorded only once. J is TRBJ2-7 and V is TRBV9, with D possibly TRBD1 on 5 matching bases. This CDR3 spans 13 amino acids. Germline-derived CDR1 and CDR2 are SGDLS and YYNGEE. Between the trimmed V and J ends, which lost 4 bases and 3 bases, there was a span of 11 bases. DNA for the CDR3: TGTGCCAGCAGCTTAAACACAGGCTACGAGCAGTACTTC. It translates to CASSLNTGYEQYF.

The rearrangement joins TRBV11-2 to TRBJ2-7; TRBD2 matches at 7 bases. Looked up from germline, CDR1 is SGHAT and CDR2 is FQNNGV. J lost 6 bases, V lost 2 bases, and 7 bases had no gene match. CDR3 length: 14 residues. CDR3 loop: CASSLSRGSGEQYF. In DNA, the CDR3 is TGTGCCAGCAGCTTATCCCGCGGGAGTGGCGAGCAGTACTTC.

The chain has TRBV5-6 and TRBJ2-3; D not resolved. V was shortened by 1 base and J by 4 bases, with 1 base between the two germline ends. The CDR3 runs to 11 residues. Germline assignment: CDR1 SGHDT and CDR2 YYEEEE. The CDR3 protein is CASSLSDTQYF. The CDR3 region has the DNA TGTGCCAGCAGCTTGTCAGATACGCAGTATTTT.

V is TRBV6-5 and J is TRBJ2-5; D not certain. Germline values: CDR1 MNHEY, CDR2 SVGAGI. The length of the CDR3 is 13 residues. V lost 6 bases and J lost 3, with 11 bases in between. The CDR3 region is CASRTRVEETQYF. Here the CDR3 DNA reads TGTGCCAGCAGAACCCGGGTGGAAGAGACCCAGTACTTC.

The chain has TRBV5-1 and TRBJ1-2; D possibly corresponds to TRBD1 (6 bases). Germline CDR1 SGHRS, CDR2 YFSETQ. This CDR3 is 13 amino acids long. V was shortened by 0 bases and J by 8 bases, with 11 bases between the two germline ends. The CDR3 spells CASSLARGLGYTF. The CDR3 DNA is TGCGCCAGCAGCTTGGCCAGGGGCCTCGGCTACACCTTC.

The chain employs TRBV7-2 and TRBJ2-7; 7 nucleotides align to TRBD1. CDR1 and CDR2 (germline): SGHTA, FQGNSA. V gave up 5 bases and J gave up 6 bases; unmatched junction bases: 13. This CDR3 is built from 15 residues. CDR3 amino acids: CASSPNQYRGIEQYF. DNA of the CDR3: TGTGCCAGCAGCCCAAATCAATACAGGGGAATCGAGCAGTACTTC.

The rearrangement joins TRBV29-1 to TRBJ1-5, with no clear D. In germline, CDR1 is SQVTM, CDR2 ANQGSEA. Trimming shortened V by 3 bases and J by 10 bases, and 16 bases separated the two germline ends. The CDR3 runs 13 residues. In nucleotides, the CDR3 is TGCAGCGTTGAGTCCACGCCCAAGGGCCCCCAGCATTTT. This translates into CSVESTPKGPQHF.

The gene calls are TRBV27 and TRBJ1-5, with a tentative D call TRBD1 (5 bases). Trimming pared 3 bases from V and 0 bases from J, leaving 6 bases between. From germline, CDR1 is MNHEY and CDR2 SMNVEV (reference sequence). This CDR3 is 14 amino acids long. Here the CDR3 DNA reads TGTGCCAGCAGTTTCAGGGATAGCAATCAGCCCCAGCATTTT. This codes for CASSFRDSNQPQHF.

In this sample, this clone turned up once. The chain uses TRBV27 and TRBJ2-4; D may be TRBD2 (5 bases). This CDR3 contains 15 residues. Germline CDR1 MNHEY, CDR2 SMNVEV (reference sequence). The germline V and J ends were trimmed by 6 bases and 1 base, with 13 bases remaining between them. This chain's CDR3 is CASSSRGAAKNIQYF. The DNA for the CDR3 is TGTGCCAGCAGCAGCCGGGGAGCGGCCAAAAACATTCAGTACTTC.

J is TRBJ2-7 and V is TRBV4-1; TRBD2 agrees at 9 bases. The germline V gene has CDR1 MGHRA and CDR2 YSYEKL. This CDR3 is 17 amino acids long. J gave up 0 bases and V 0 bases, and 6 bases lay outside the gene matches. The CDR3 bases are TGCGCCAGCAGCCAAGAGGGTCTAGCGGGGAGCTCCTACGAGCAGTACTTC. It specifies CASSQEGLAGSSYEQYF.

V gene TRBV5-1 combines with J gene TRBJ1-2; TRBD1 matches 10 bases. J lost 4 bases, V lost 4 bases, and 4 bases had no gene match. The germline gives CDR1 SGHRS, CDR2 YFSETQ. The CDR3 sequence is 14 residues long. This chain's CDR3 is CASSPTGGTYGYTF. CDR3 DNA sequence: TGCGCCAGCAGCCCGACAGGGGGCACCTATGGCTACACCTTC.

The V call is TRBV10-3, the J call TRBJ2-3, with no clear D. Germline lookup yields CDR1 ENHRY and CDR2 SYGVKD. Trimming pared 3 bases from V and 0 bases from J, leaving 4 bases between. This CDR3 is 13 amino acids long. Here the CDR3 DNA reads TGTGCCATCAGTGACTGGAGCACAGATACGCAGTATTTT. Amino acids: CAISDWSTDTQYF.

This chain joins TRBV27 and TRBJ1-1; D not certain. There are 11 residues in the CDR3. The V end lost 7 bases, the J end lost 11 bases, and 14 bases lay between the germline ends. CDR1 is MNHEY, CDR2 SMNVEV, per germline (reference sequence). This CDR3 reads CASTNRAGAFF. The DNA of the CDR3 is TGTGCCAGCACAAACCGGGCGGGGGCTTTCTTT.

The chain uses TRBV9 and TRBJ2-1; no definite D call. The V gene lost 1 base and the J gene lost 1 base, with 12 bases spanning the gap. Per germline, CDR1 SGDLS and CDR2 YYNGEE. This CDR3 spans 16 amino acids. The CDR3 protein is CASSVFGDGSYNEQFF. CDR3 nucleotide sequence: TGTGCCAGCAGCGTATTCGGAGACGGATCCTACAATGAGCAGTTCTTC.

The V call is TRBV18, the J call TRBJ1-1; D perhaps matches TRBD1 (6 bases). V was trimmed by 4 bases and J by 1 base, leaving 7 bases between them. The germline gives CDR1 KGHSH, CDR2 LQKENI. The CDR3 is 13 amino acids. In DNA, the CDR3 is TGTGCCAGCTCACAGGGGGAGAACACTGAAGCTTTCTTT. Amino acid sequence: CASSQGENTEAFF.

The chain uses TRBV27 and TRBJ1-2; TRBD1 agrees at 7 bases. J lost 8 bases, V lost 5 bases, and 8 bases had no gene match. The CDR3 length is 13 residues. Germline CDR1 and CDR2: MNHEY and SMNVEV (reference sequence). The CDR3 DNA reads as TGTGCCAGCAGTCCCTGGACAGGAGGGGGCTACACCTTC. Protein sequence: CASSPWTGGGYTF.

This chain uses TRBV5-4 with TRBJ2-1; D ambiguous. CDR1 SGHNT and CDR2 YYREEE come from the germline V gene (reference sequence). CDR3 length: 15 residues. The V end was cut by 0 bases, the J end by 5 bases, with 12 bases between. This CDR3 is CASSLAAVGHNEQFF. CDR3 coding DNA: TGTGCCAGCAGCTTGGCGGCTGTCGGGCACAATGAGCAGTTCTTC.

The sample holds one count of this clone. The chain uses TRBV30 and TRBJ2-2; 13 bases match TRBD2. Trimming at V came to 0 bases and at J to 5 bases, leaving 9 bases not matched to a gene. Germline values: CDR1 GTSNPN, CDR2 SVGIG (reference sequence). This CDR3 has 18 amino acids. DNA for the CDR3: TGTGCCTGGAGTGTAGGTAGGACTAGCGGGAGAGAGACCGGGGAGCTGTTTTTT. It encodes CAWSVGRTSGRETGELFF.

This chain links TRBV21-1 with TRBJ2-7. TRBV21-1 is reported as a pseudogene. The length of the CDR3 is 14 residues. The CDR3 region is CASSKGRRQYEQYF. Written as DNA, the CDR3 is TGTGCCAGCAGCAAAGGGCGAAGGCAGTACGAGCAGTACTTC.

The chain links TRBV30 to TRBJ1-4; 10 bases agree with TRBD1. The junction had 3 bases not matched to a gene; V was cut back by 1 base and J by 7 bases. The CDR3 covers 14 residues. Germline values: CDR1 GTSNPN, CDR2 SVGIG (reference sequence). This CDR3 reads CAWSAGTGVEKLFF. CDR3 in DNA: TGTGCCTGGAGTGCCGGGACAGGGGTTGAAAAACTGTTTTTT.

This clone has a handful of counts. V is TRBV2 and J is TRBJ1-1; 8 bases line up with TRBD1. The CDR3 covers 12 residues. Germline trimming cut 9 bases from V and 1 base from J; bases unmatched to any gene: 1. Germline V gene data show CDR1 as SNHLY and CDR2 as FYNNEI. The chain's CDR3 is CARGTGNTEAFF. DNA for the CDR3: TGTGCCAGGGGGACAGGGAACACTGAAGCTTTCTTT.

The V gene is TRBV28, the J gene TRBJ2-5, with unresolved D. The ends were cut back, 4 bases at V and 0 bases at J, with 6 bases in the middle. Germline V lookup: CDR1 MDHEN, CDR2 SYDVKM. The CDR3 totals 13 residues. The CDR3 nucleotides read TGTGCCAGCAGTTCCACGAACCAAGAGACCCAGTACTTC. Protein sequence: CASSSTNQETQYF.